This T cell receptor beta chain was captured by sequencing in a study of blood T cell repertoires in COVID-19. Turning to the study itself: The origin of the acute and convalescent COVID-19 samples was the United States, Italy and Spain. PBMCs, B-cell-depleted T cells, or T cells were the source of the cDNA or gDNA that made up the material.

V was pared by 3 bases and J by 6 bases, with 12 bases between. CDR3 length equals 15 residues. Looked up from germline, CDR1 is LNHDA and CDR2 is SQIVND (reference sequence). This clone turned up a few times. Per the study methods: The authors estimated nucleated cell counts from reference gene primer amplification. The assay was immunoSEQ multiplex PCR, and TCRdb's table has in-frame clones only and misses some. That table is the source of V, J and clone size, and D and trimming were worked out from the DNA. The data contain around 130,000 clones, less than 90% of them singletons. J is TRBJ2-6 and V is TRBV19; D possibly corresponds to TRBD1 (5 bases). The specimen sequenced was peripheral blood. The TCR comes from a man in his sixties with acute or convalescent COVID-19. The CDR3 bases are TGTGCCAGTAGTATGATGCAAGGGGCGGCCAACGTCCTGACTTTC. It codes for CASSMMQGAANVLTF.